Listed below are T cell receptor beta chains from one sample, sequenced in a study of blood T cell repertoires in COVID-19. TCRdb's copy holds only in-frame clones and misses some; the assay was immunoSEQ multiplex PCR. This table has 150,000 or so clones, about 91% appearing once. Sample: peripheral blood. These receptor sequences come from a woman in her 50s with acute or convalescent COVID-19. Both conserved end residues are part of each CDR3. The D gene is left open where the match is weak. A clone size is listed for some rows: how often the clone was seen (once, few, many), or a class if it is expanded.

j_gene | abundance | d_gene | v_gene | CDR3aa | CDR3nt
TRBJ1-5 | few | NA | TRBV6-5 | CASSYSRRGTNQPQHF | TGTGCCAGCAGTTATTCTCGTCGGGGTACCAATCAGCCCCAGCATTTT
TRBJ1-5 | NA | TRBD1 | TRBV18 | CASSPPTGGGQPQHF | TGTGCCAGCTCACCCCCGACAGGGGGCGGGCAGCCCCAGCATTTT
TRBJ2-7 | NA | NA | TRBV5-1 | CASSLVEGPYEQYF | TGCGCCAGCAGCTTGGTAGAGGGCCCCTACGAGCAGTACTTC
TRBJ2-1 | NA | TRBD1 | TRBV2 | CATRPGTVYNEQFF | TGTGCCACCAGACCCGGGACAGTCTACAATGAGCAGTTCTTC
TRBJ1-2 | NA | NA | TRBV7-9 | CASSFPGGAYGYTF | TGTGCCAGCAGCTTCCCAGGAGGGGCCTATGGCTACACCTTC
TRBJ1-4 | NA | NA | TRBV21-1 | CASGTGLGEEKLFF | TGTGCCAGCGGCACAGGGCTGGGTGAAGAAAAACTGTTTTTT
TRBJ1-4 | few | TRBD1 | TRBV19 | CASTPGGQLNEKLFF | TGTGCCAGTACCCCTGGGGGACAGCTTAATGAAAAACTGTTTTTT
TRBJ2-7 | NA | TRBD1 | TRBV2 | CASRDDRGNEQYF | TGTGCCAGCAGGGATGACAGGGGGAACGAGCAGTACTTC
TRBJ1-3 | NA | TRBD1 | TRBV6-5 | CASKLTGAGNTIYF | TGTGCCAGCAAGCTGACAGGGGCTGGAAACACCATATATTTT
TRBJ1-1 | NA | TRBD1 | TRBV5-6 | CASSLNRGTEAFF | TGTGCCAGCAGCCTTAACAGGGGAACTGAAGCTTTCTTT
TRBJ2-3 | NA | NA | TRBV5-6 | CASSLARWTDTQYF | TGTGCCAGCAGCTTGGCGCGGTGGACAGATACGCAGTATTTT
TRBJ2-1 | NA | TRBD1 | TRBV27 | CASSTLTGPHEQFF | TGTGCCAGCAGTACCCTGACAGGGCCCCATGAGCAGTTCTTC
TRBJ2-7 | NA | NA | TRBV6-1 | CASSERGKPWGQYF | TGTGCCAGCAGTGAAAGGGGGAAGCCGTGGGGGCAGTACTTC
TRBJ1-2 | NA | NA | TRBV6-5 | CASSTGQPTKLGYTF | TGTGCCAGCAGTACAGGACAGCCGACGAAACTAGGCTACACCTTC
TRBJ1-1 | once | NA | TRBV19 | CASIGRVPYTEAFF | TGTGCCAGTATTGGGAGGGTTCCCTACACTGAAGCTTTCTTT
TRBJ2-7 | once | TRBD1 | TRBV7-2 | CASSLARDSSRSYEQYF | TGTGCCAGCAGCTTAGCGAGGGACAGCTCAAGGTCCTACGAGCAGTACTTC
TRBJ1-2 | NA | TRBD1 | TRBV19 | CASSIDHRTGNGYTF | TGTGCCAGTAGTATAGATCATAGGACAGGGAATGGCTACACCTTC